This T cell receptor (beta chain) is drawn from a study of B cell selection in AIRE deficiency. The sorted conventional CD4 T cells were gated as CD4+CD127+. V was trimmed by 4 bases and J by 4 bases, leaving 10 bases between them. Germline loops: CDR1 MNHNS, CDR2 SASEGT. This CDR3 comprises 13 residues. General observations from the study: About a third of healthy-shared Treg TCRbeta sequences appeared in patient Tconv cells. Of about 4,000 shared Treg TCRbeta sequences, under 35% were healthy-only, approximately 10% patient-only.

Sequenced by immunoSEQ multiplex PCR; TCRdb stores in-frame clones only, minus some. This sample yields roughly 25,000 clones, of which around 95% are seen a single time; about 0.25% belongs to the top ten. As to this clone: The antigen remains unidentified.

The rearrangement uses TRBV6-1 and TRBJ1-2; D not resolved. This sequence was found in a human donor in good health. Specimen: CD4+CD127+ conventional T cells sorted from PBMCs. The CDR3 coding sequence is TGTGCCAGCAGTGCAGTGGTCTCCTATGGCTACACCTTC. This sequence encodes CASSAVVSYGYTF.